These 29 T cell receptor beta chains were all obtained from the same sample, sequenced in a study of cytomegalovirus exposure and HLA in healthy donors. In the PCR, 60 Vbeta and 13 Jbeta primers were used. Assay: immunoSEQ multiplex PCR; the TCRdb copy retains only in-frame clones and omits some. Of roughly 120,000 clones listed, 80% are singletons. Material for sequencing was PBMCs. The receptors derive from a man aged 25 to 45 in good health and CMV-seronegative.

This rearrangement joins TRBV19 to TRBJ1-2; 11 nucleotides line up with TRBD1. The CDR3 contains 14 residues. Looked up from germline, CDR1 is LNHDA and CDR2 is SQIVND (reference sequence). The trim removed 7 bases at V and 4 bases at J, leaving 5 bases unmatched. CDR3: CASMDRGRVYGYTF. CDR3 sequence (DNA): TGTGCCAGTATGGACAGGGGGCGAGTCTATGGCTACACCTTC.

The chain combines TRBV9 with TRBJ2-6; D might be TRBD1 (5 bases). Between the trimmed V and J ends, which lost 3 bases and 2 bases, there was a span of 15 bases. In germline, CDR1 is SGDLS, CDR2 YYNGEE. This CDR3 has 17 amino acids. The chain's CDR3 is CASSERPGFAGANVLTF. The DNA of the CDR3 is TGTGCCAGCAGCGAAAGACCAGGGTTCGCTGGGGCCAACGTCCTGACTTTC.

The rearrangement uses TRBV27 and TRBJ2-7; D is perhaps TRBD1 (6 bases). V was shortened by 2 bases and J by 0 bases, with 11 bases between the two germline ends. The CDR3 has 15 residues. The V gene's germline CDR1 is MNHEY and CDR2 SMNVEV (reference sequence). The CDR3 nucleotides read TGTGCCAGCAGTTTAACGCAGGGGAGCTCCTACGAGCAGTACTTC. Protein product: CASSLTQGSSYEQYF.

The chain combines TRBV7-8 with TRBJ2-3; 13 bases line up with TRBD2. This CDR3 contains 20 residues. Unmatched junction bases numbered 14, after V lost 4 bases and J lost 1 base. CDR1 is SGHVS and CDR2 is FQNEAQ in the germline V gene. The CDR3 reads CASSSEKTSGRLGGTDTQYF. CDR3 coding DNA: TGTGCCAGCAGCTCCGAAAAGACTAGCGGGAGGTTAGGGGGCACAGATACGCAGTATTTT.

The CDR3: CASRTGGEKLFF. The CDR3 DNA reads as TGCGCCAGCCGGACAGGAGGGGAAAAACTGTTTTTT. J is TRBJ1-4 and V is TRBV5-1; 7 bases agree with TRBD1. V dropped 7 bases and J dropped 8; count of bases not matched to a gene: 5. There are 12 residues in the CDR3. Germline V lookup: CDR1 SGHRS, CDR2 YFSETQ.

This sequence joins TRBV5-1 and TRBJ2-2; the match to TRBD1 covers 7 bases. Germline V gives CDR1 SGHRS, CDR2 YFSETQ. The junction had 11 bases not matched to a gene; V was cut back by 4 bases and J by 2 bases. The CDR3 spans 17 residues. CDR3 amino acids: CASSIILGQVNTGELFF. The DNA for the CDR3 is TGCGCCAGCAGCATCATCCTAGGACAGGTCAACACCGGGGAGCTGTTTTTT.

The V call is TRBV2, the J call TRBJ2-1; perhaps TRBD2 as D (6 bases). Germline V lookup: CDR1 SNHLY, CDR2 FYNNEI. The germline V and J ends were trimmed by 7 bases and 6 bases, with 13 bases remaining between them. The CDR3 consists of 13 residues. CDR3 bases: TGTGCCAGCAACCGGGGGTCGGGCAATGAGCAGTTCTTC. Translated, it gives CASNRGSGNEQFF.

The chain couples TRBV7-2 to TRBJ2-2, with 7 bases lining up with TRBD2. Trimming at V came to 4 bases and at J to 0 bases, leaving 5 bases not matched to a gene. Germline CDR1 is SGHTA and CDR2 is FQGNSA. This CDR3 spans 16 amino acids. The CDR3 DNA is TGTGCCAGCAGCTATCCGGGACTACCGAACACCGGGGAGCTGTTTTTT. Protein sequence: CASSYPGLPNTGELFF. Using reference TRBV7-2 and TRBJ2-2 for the parts outside the CDR3, the full variable domain is GAGVSQSPSNKVTEKGKDVELRCDPISGHTALYWYRQSLGQGLEFLIYFQGNSAPDKSGLPSDRFSAERTGGSVSTLTIQRTQQEDSAVYLCASSYPGLPNTGELFFGEGSRLTVL.

The table lists this clone with a few counts. The V gene is TRBV10-3, the J gene TRBJ1-1, with D possibly matching TRBD1 (6 bases). The length of the CDR3 is 14 residues. With 7 bases removed from V and 0 bases from J, the gap between germline ends came to 12 bases. Germline values: CDR1 ENHRY, CDR2 SYGVKD. The CDR3 DNA reads TGTGCCATCACCGGACAGCTAATGAACACTGAAGCTTTCTTT. Encoded protein: CAITGQLMNTEAFF.

V usage is TRBV9 and J usage is TRBJ2-7, with TRBD1 as a possible D gene (5 bases). Germline assignment: CDR1 SGDLS and CDR2 YYNGEE. The V gene lost 1 base and the J gene lost 4 bases, with 12 bases spanning the gap. There are 14 residues in the CDR3. CDR3 DNA: TGTGCCAGCAGCGTATCGGCAGGGAATTACGAGCAGTACTTC. As protein: CASSVSAGNYEQYF. The full variable domain, completed using reference TRBV9 and TRBJ2-7, is DSGVTQTPKHLITATGQRVTLRCSPRSGDLSVYWYQQSLDQGLQFLIQYYNGEERAKGNILERFSAQQFPDLHSELNLSSLELGDSALYFCASSVSAGNYEQYFGPGTRLTVT.

The rearrangement links TRBV5-1 to TRBJ2-7; 7 bases agree with TRBD1. This CDR3 comprises 14 residues. Germline CDR1 and CDR2: SGHRS and YFSETQ. J lost 3 bases, V lost 4 bases, and 7 bases had no gene match. CDR3: CASSVDRESYEQYF. For the CDR3, the DNA is TGCGCCAGCAGCGTAGACAGGGAAAGCTACGAGCAGTACTTC.

Worth noting for this clone: A read error may produce the germline difference seen at one junction end. The chain employs TRBV7-8 and TRBJ2-1; TRBD2 might be the D (5 bases). The CDR3 runs to 15 residues. Germline assignment: CDR1 SGHVS and CDR2 FQNEAQ. CDR3 region: CASTLEGVSYNEQFF. In DNA, the CDR3 is TGTGCCAGCACCTTAGAGGGAGTATCCTACAATGAGCAGTTCTTC.

This clone was found a few times. This rearrangement joins TRBV6-5 to TRBJ2-7, with D tentatively TRBD2 (5 bases). Germline CDR1 reads MNHEY; CDR2 reads SVGAGI. V was pared by 1 base and J by 0 bases, with 7 bases between. This CDR3 is built from 14 residues. DNA of the CDR3: TGTGCCAGCAGTTACTATCGGGGCTCCTACGAGCAGTACTTC. This codes for CASSYYRGSYEQYF.

CDR3 nucleotide sequence: TGTGCCAGCAAACTAGCGGGAGGTCCCTACGAGCAGTACTTC. This sequence encodes CASKLAGGPYEQYF. The chain is built from TRBV6-6 and TRBJ2-7; TRBD2 aligns across 12 bases. CDR1 and CDR2 (germline): MNHNY, SVGAGI (reference sequence). Trimming at V came to 7 bases and at J to 2 bases, leaving 3 bases not matched to a gene. The CDR3 runs 14 residues.

The table lists this clone with a few counts. The chain is built from TRBV14 and TRBJ2-7; D is undetermined. The CDR3 has 14 residues. CDR1 is SGHDN and CDR2 is FVKESK in the germline V gene. V was trimmed by 0 bases and J by 2 bases, leaving 8 bases between them. In DNA form, the CDR3 reads TGTGCCAGCAGCCAAGAGACACTTACCTACGAGCAGTACTTC. This encodes CASSQETLTYEQYF.

The rearrangement uses TRBV7-2 and TRBJ2-7; the match to TRBD2 covers 8 bases. The CDR3 is 15 residues long. V dropped 5 bases and J dropped 3; count of bases not matched to a gene: 9. Looked up from germline, CDR1 is SGHTA and CDR2 is FQGNSA. This CDR3 reads CASSPPPLADYEQYF. DNA for the CDR3: TGTGCCAGCAGCCCACCTCCACTAGCGGACTACGAGCAGTACTTC.

The V call is TRBV10-2, the J call TRBJ1-3, with D perhaps TRBD1 (5 bases). The CDR3 runs to 14 residues. V lost 2 bases and J lost 1, with 6 bases in between. Germline CDR1 is WSHSY and CDR2 is SAAADI. This chain's CDR3 is CASSEGASGNTIYF. The CDR3 DNA is TGCGCCAGCAGTGAGGGGGCGTCTGGAAACACCATATATTTT.

This clone was recorded only once. At one of its ends the junction is not consistent with the germline gene, which may arise from a read error. The rearrangement joins TRBV11-3 to TRBJ1-5; D gene uncertain. The CDR3 has 13 residues. Germline V gene sequence: CDR1 SGHNT, CDR2 YENEEA. The DNA for the CDR3 is TGTGCCAGCAGCTTAGAGGGCAATCAGCCCCAGAATTTT. It yields the protein CASSLEGNQPQNF.

This clone has just a few counts. The rearrangement links TRBV9 to TRBJ2-2, with a weak D call TRBD1 (6 bases). The germline CDR1 and CDR2 sequences are SGDLS and YYNGEE. The CDR3 has 19 amino acids. The V end was cut by 3 bases, the J end by 2 bases, with 23 bases between. In DNA, the CDR3 is TGTGCCAGCAGCGCCCCGCAGGGGTCAGTCTATCCTAACACCGGGGAGCTGTTTTTT. This codes for CASSAPQGSVYPNTGELFF.

V gene TRBV2 combines with J gene TRBJ2-7; 9 nucleotides agree with TRBD1. The germline CDR1 and CDR2 sequences are SNHLY and FYNNEI. Unmatched junction bases numbered 6, after V lost 6 bases and J lost 3 bases. The CDR3 is 14 residues long. The CDR3 bases are TGTGCCAGCAGCATGGACAGGGGTGACTACGAGCAGTACTTC. It encodes CASSMDRGDYEQYF.

The rearrangement links TRBV7-9 to TRBJ2-7; 8 nucleotides agree with TRBD2. CDR1 and CDR2 from the germline V gene are SEHNR and FQNEAQ (reference sequence). The CDR3 runs 16 residues. V gave up 4 bases and J gave up 0 bases; unmatched junction bases: 8. Here the CDR3 reads CASSSSAGGTSYEQYF. DNA of the CDR3: TGTGCCAGCAGCTCGTCGGCGGGAGGCACCTCCTACGAGCAGTACTTC.

This sequence joins TRBV13 and TRBJ1-3; 9 bases line up with TRBD1. This CDR3 has 14 residues. Germline V gene lookup returns CDR1 PRHDT and CDR2 FYEKMQ (reference sequence). V was clipped by 8 bases and J by 4 bases; unmatched bases: 6. The CDR3, as DNA: TGTGCCAGCCTCCGGGACAGGGAAGGAAACACCATATATTTT. It specifies CASLRDREGNTIYF.

The J gene is TRBJ2-1, the V gene TRBV5-6; D gene uncertain. Germline V gene data show CDR1 as SGHDT and CDR2 as YYEEEE. With 0 bases removed from V and 5 bases from J, the gap between germline ends came to 6 bases. The CDR3 has 13 amino acids. The CDR3 region is CASSLVQNNEQFF. The CDR3 bases are TGTGCCAGCAGCTTGGTACAGAACAATGAGCAGTTCTTC.

Only a few counts were recorded for this clone. The V and J genes are TRBV7-9 and TRBJ1-1; TRBD1 might be the D (5 bases). V was trimmed by 2 bases and J by 4 bases, leaving 11 bases between them. The CDR3 spans 14 residues. Germline CDR1 is SEHNR and CDR2 is FQNEAQ (reference sequence). The CDR3 sequence: CASSLYTGGTEAFF. The CDR3 DNA sequence: TGTGCCAGCAGCTTATACACGGGGGGCACTGAAGCTTTCTTT.

This chain uses TRBV5-4 with TRBJ2-7, with 10 bases fitting TRBD1. The J segment lost 3 bases and the V segment lost 4 bases, leaving 10 bases of the junction unmatched. The CDR3 consists of 16 residues. The germline V gene has CDR1 SGHNT and CDR2 YYREEE (reference sequence). The CDR3: CASSPTPGQGFYEQYF. CDR3 in DNA: TGTGCCAGCAGCCCGACACCGGGACAGGGGTTCTACGAGCAGTACTTC.

For the CDR3, the DNA is TGTGCCAGCAGTTTATCAATTAATAGTAAGCCCCAGCATTTT. Translation gives CASSLSINSKPQHF. The rearrangement uses TRBV27 and TRBJ1-5; D remains ambiguous. The CDR3 is 14 amino acids. From germline, CDR1 is MNHEY and CDR2 SMNVEV (reference sequence). The germline V and J ends were trimmed by 0 bases and 8 bases, with 11 bases remaining between them.

To note about this clone: A junction boundary mismatches the germline segment, possibly from a read error. The V call is TRBV5-6, the J call TRBJ1-5; weak D call: TRBD1 (5 bases). The V gene's germline CDR1 is SGHDT and CDR2 YYEEEE. CDR3 length: 14 residues. The CDR3 DNA is TGTGCCAGCAGCTTTGGGGGGATCAATCATCCCCAGCATTTT. Its translation is CASSFGGINHPQHF.

The chain uses TRBV19 and TRBJ1-1, with D perhaps TRBD1 (6 bases). V dropped 7 bases and J dropped 4 bases, with 22 bases sitting between them. The germline CDR1 and CDR2 sequences are LNHDA and SQIVND (reference sequence). The CDR3 loop spans 16 amino acids. The CDR3 DNA is TGTGCCAGTACTGCCCTGGGGGGGCGGTTTAGCACTGAAGCTTTCTTT. Translation gives CASTALGGRFSTEAFF.

This clone appeared a single time. Other DNA sequences in the same sample also yield this CDR3. The V and J genes are TRBV6-5 and TRBJ1-1; tentatively, D is TRBD1 (6 bases). V lost 6 bases and J 1 base, leaving 9 bases between the germline ends. The CDR3 has 13 residues. Germline V CDR1 and CDR2: MNHEY, SVGAGI. CDR3 DNA sequence: TGTGCCAGCAGCGCGGACAGGAACACTGAAGCTTTCTTT. This gives the protein CASSADRNTEAFF.